A single sample is the source of the 24 T cell receptor beta chains below, sequenced in a study of blood T cell repertoires in COVID-19. The method was immunoSEQ multiplex PCR; TCRdb's version includes in-frame clones alone and lacks a portion of them. This sample yields 95,000 to 100,000 clones, of which over 80% are seen a single time; 15% to 20% belongs to the top ten. Sequenced input: peripheral blood. The receptors come from a man aged 50-59 years with acute or convalescent COVID-19.

This clone was found once. The chain carries TRBV3-1 (or the pseudogene TRBV3-2) and TRBJ1-3; TRBD1 might be the D (6 bases). The CDR3 runs 16 residues. Germline values: CDR1 LGHDT, CDR2 YNNKEL (reference sequence). V was trimmed by 4 bases and J by 4 bases, leaving 17 bases between them. This chain's CDR3 is CASSPRGTSLGNTIYF. Here the CDR3 DNA reads TGTGCCAGCAGCCCCCGAGGGACAAGCCTGGGAAACACCATATATTTT.

The rearrangement uses TRBV11-2 and TRBJ2-7, with D possibly matching TRBD2 (5 bases). Trimming removed 7 bases from V and 3 bases from J, with 7 bases in between. CDR1 is SGHAT and CDR2 is FQNNGV in the germline V gene. CDR3 length: 11 residues. CDR3 loop: CASTRGYEQYF. CDR3 bases: TGTGCCAGCACCCGGGGCTACGAGCAGTACTTC.

The chain couples TRBV11-3 to TRBJ1-6, with a weak D call TRBD1 (5 bases). The CDR3 is made up of 14 amino acids. V shed 2 bases and J shed 9 bases, with 11 bases lying between them. The V gene's germline CDR1 is SGHNT and CDR2 YENEEA. The CDR3 loop is CASSLTGTGSPLHF. DNA of the CDR3: TGTGCCAGCAGCTTAACGGGGACTGGTTCACCCCTCCACTTT.

The chain joins TRBV2 to TRBJ1-3, with 12 bases identical to TRBD1. The CDR3 contains 16 residues. The J segment lost 4 bases and the V segment lost 1 base, leaving 2 bases of the junction unmatched. CDR1 is SNHLY, CDR2 FYNNEI, per germline. DNA for the CDR3: TGTGCCAGCAGTGAAGTAGGGACAGGGGGCGGAAACACCATATATTTT. Protein: CASSEVGTGGGNTIYF.

The chain couples TRBV7-6 to TRBJ2-3; 7 nucleotides agree with TRBD2. This CDR3 is 15 amino acids long. Germline values: CDR1 SGHVS, CDR2 FNYEAQ. With 2 bases clipped from V and 4 bases from J, the junction kept 6 bases outside the gene matches. The CDR3, as DNA: TGTGCCAGCAGCTTAAGCCTAGCGGAGGCAGATACGCAGTATTTT. This gives the protein CASSLSLAEADTQYF.

V and J are TRBV7-5 and TRBJ2-2; the table names TRBD1, a call not compared with the DNA. TRBV7-5 is termed a pseudogene. The CDR3 spans 19 residues. CDR3: CVRSLTPQPGHSNTGELFF. In DNA form, the CDR3 reads TGTGTCAGAAGCCTAACTCCACAACCGGGACATTCTAACACCGGGGAGCTGTTTTTT.

The chain recombines TRBV19 with TRBJ1-1, with D possibly matching TRBD1 (6 bases). The CDR3 contains 16 residues. Deletions cut 2 bases from V and 1 base from J, with 14 bases between. CDR1 is LNHDA and CDR2 is SQIVND in the germline V gene (reference sequence). The chain's CDR3 is CASSITFDRRNTEAFF. The CDR3 nucleotides read TGTGCCAGTAGTATAACCTTCGACAGGAGGAACACTGAAGCTTTCTTT.

V usage is TRBV7-9 and J usage is TRBJ1-1; D uncertain. V lost 1 base and J 4 bases, leaving 13 bases between the germline ends. Germline CDR1 reads SEHNR; CDR2 reads FQNEAQ (reference sequence). This CDR3 comprises 15 residues. CDR3: CASSLGEGGPTEAFF. The CDR3 region has the DNA TGTGCCAGCAGCTTAGGAGAAGGAGGGCCCACTGAAGCTTTCTTT.

The J gene is TRBJ2-7, the V gene TRBV28; D perhaps matches TRBD2 (6 bases). Trimming left V 3 bases short and J 0 bases short, with 9 bases between. CDR1 MDHEN and CDR2 SYDVKM come from the germline V gene. The CDR3 is 14 amino acids. The CDR3 reads CASSLTGVSYEQYF. In nucleotides, the CDR3 is TGTGCCAGCAGTTTGACGGGGGTCTCCTACGAGCAGTACTTC.

This chain links TRBV19 with TRBJ1-5; 10 nucleotides agree with TRBD1. The ends lost 4 bases at V and 6 bases at J; junction bases unmatched: 9. This CDR3 is built from 16 residues. Germline assignment: CDR1 LNHDA and CDR2 SQIVND (reference sequence). CDR3 sequence: CASSRKDRGRVQPQHF. The CDR3 DNA reads as TGTGCCAGTAGTAGAAAAGACAGGGGGCGAGTTCAGCCCCAGCATTTT.

V is TRBV9 and J is TRBJ2-5; a weak D match, TRBD2 (7 bases). Between the trimmed V and J ends, which lost 0 bases and 5 bases, there was a span of 17 bases. Per the germline V gene, CDR1 is SGDLS and CDR2 is YYNGEE. The CDR3 has 16 residues. Written as DNA, the CDR3 is TGTGCCAGCAGCGTAGACGTGGGGGGGCCTCCCGAGACCCAGTACTTC. It encodes CASSVDVGGPPETQYF. Full variable domain (remainder filled in from reference TRBV9 and TRBJ2-5): DSGVTQTPKHLITATGQRVTLRCSPRSGDLSVYWYQQSLDQGLQFLIQYYNGEERAKGNILERFSAQQFPDLHSELNLSSLELGDSALYFCASSVDVGGPPETQYFGPGTRLLVL.

V gene TRBV2 combines with J gene TRBJ1-3, with D possibly matching TRBD1 (5 bases). With 8 bases removed from V and 2 bases from J, the gap between germline ends came to 16 bases. The length of the CDR3 is 15 residues. The germline V gene encodes CDR1 SNHLY and CDR2 FYNNEI. In nucleotides, the CDR3 is TGTGCCAGCGGGGCGGGGCAGGTGGCTGGAAACACCATATATTTT. Residues: CASGAGQVAGNTIYF.

The V and J genes are TRBV10-3 and TRBJ2-7, with TRBD1 as a possible D gene (6 bases). Trimming cost V 2 bases and J 3 bases, with 11 bases left between them. Per the germline V gene, CDR1 is ENHRY and CDR2 is SYGVKD. This CDR3 is built from 14 residues. The CDR3: CAISEVDSYYEQYF. The CDR3 DNA sequence: TGTGCCATCAGTGAGGTGGACAGTTACTACGAGCAGTACTTC.

The rearrangement uses TRBV5-1 and TRBJ2-1; 14 nucleotides agree with TRBD2. The CDR3 loop spans 15 amino acids. V lost 3 bases to trimming and J lost 7 bases; unmatched junction nucleotides: 3. Germline CDR1 and CDR2: SGHRS and YFSETQ. This CDR3 reads CASSSGLAGANEQFF. As DNA, the CDR3 is TGCGCCAGCAGCTCGGGACTAGCGGGGGCGAATGAGCAGTTCTTC.

J is TRBJ2-2 and V is TRBV28, with 7 bases lining up with TRBD1. This CDR3 has 14 amino acids. Trimming at V came to 7 bases and at J to 8 bases, leaving 10 bases not matched to a gene. Germline CDR1 is MDHEN and CDR2 is SYDVKM. CDR3 bases: TGTGCCAGCACCCAAGGGGGCCCCCTGGGGGAGCTGTTTTTT. Its protein product is CASTQGGPLGELFF.

Note on this clone: The sample carries other DNA sequences with the same CDR3. The chain employs TRBV28 and TRBJ1-2; 7 bases line up with TRBD1. This CDR3 is built from 13 residues. Germline V gene lookup returns CDR1 MDHEN and CDR2 SYDVKM. The junction had 8 bases not matched to a gene; V was cut back by 6 bases and J by 7 bases. The CDR3 bases are TGTGCCAGCAGCCTAACAGGGGTGGGTGGCTACACCTTC. Translated, it gives CASSLTGVGGYTF.

This clone has only one observation. The chain combines TRBV5-5 with TRBJ1-3, with D maybe TRBD1 (6 bases). The CDR3 is 15 amino acids. Trimming removed 4 bases at V and 0 bases at J, with 11 bases between. Germline V lookup: CDR1 SGHKS, CDR2 YYEKEE (reference sequence). The CDR3 region is CASSTTGSSGNTIYF. The CDR3 DNA is TGTGCCAGCAGCACCACAGGGTCCTCTGGAAACACCATATATTTT.

This rearrangement joins TRBV11-2 to TRBJ2-1; D is perhaps TRBD1 (5 bases). This CDR3 comprises 12 residues. Trimming left V 5 bases short and J 8 bases short, with 10 bases between. Germline lookup yields CDR1 SGHAT and CDR2 FQNNGV. The CDR3 sequence is CASSGDSYEQFF. CDR3 nucleotide sequence: TGTGCCAGCAGCGGAGACAGCTATGAGCAGTTCTTC.

This rearrangement joins TRBV4-3 to TRBJ2-2; 7 positions match TRBD2. CDR1 and CDR2 (germline): LGHNA, YSLEER. J was trimmed by 0 bases and V by 3 bases; bases with no gene match: 22. This CDR3 has 22 residues. The CDR3 here is CASSQSGEASAGEKANTGELFF. The CDR3 nucleotides are TGCGCCAGCAGCCAGTCGGGAGAGGCTTCGGCGGGGGAGAAAGCGAACACCGGGGAGCTGTTTTTT.

To note about this clone: Different DNA sequences within this sample yield the same CDR3. The chain joins TRBV2 to TRBJ2-2, with 8 bases matching TRBD1. CDR1 is SNHLY and CDR2 is FYNNEI in the germline V gene. The CDR3 sequence is 14 residues long. The V gene end was trimmed by 6 bases and the J gene end by 1 base; junction bases not matched to a gene: 1. Here the CDR3 reads CASSGQGNTGELFF. The CDR3 DNA follows: TGTGCCAGCAGCGGACAGGGGAACACCGGGGAGCTGTTTTTT.

The chain has TRBV11-2 and TRBJ1-6, with 9 bases identical to TRBD1. The junction had 4 bases not matched to a gene; V was cut back by 3 bases and J by 10 bases. Germline V gene lookup returns CDR1 SGHAT and CDR2 FQNNGV. The CDR3 runs 14 residues. CDR3 residues: CASSLGTGSSPLHF. The CDR3 bases are TGTGCCAGCAGCTTGGGGACAGGGTCGTCACCCCTCCACTTT.

The chain uses TRBV9 and TRBJ2-2; 8 bases agree with TRBD1. The germline gives CDR1 SGDLS, CDR2 YYNGEE. The CDR3 runs 15 residues. Unmatched junction bases numbered 5, after V lost 3 bases and J lost 4 bases. The CDR3 loop reads CASSAQGASTGELFF. In DNA form, the CDR3 reads TGTGCCAGCAGCGCGCAGGGGGCGAGCACCGGGGAGCTGTTTTTT. The variable domain in full, completed from reference TRBV9 and TRBJ2-2, reads DSGVTQTPKHLITATGQRVTLRCSPRSGDLSVYWYQQSLDQGLQFLIQYYNGEERAKGNILERFSAQQFPDLHSELNLSSLELGDSALYFCASSAQGASTGELFFGEGSRLTVL.

This clone was counted a single time. V gene TRBV13 combines with J gene TRBJ1-1; no firm D call. The V gene's germline CDR1 is PRHDT and CDR2 FYEKMQ (reference sequence). The CDR3 contains 13 residues. V lost 0 bases and J 3 bases, leaving 5 bases between the germline ends. As DNA, the CDR3 is TGTGCCAGCAGCTTAGGTACGGACACTGAAGCTTTCTTT. It translates to CASSLGTDTEAFF.

This chain links TRBV13 with TRBJ2-3; 7 positions match TRBD2. The CDR3 totals 15 residues. The V gene's germline CDR1 is PRHDT and CDR2 FYEKMQ (reference sequence). The junction had 5 bases not matched to a gene; V was cut back by 4 bases and J by 1 base. CDR3 in amino acids: CASSWREGRTDTQYF. The CDR3 coding sequence is TGTGCCAGCAGCTGGAGGGAGGGTCGCACAGATACGCAGTATTTT.